These 29 T cell receptor beta chains share one sample of origin, sequenced in a study of T cells in women clearing cervical HPV infection. TCRdb's table, derived via immunoSEQ multiplex PCR, lists solely in-frame clones and lacks some. The sample totals some 46,000 clones; its top ten clones hold approximately 34%. The sample taken for sequencing was blood buffy coat. The receptor source for this set is a woman between 18 and 75 years old with a cervical HPV16 infection that either progressed to CIN3+ or cleared (not recorded which).

Notes on this clone: The read ends 3 residues before the CDR3 terminus; that terminus is restored from the germline J gene. This chain links TRBV14 with TRBJ1-1; D perhaps matches TRBD1 (6 bases). The germline gives CDR1 SGHDN, CDR2 FVKESK. CDR3 length equals 13 residues. The sequenced CDR3 bases are TGTGCCAGCAGCCACACAGGGTCGGGACAA. Translated: CASSHTGSGQ. The whole CDR3 protein reads CASSHTGSGQAFF.

Concerning this clone itself: The CDR3 goes on 3 residues after the read ends, and that part is filled in from the germline J gene. The chain carries TRBV18 and TRBJ1-5; D is unclear. In germline, CDR1 is KGHSH, CDR2 LQKENI. The CDR3 has 15 residues. The V end lost 0 bases, the J end lost 7 bases, and 13 bases lay between the germline ends. Partial CDR3 DNA: TGTGCCAGCTCACCACCGCTGGAAGCTAGCCAGCCC. Its protein is CASSPPLEASQP. The CDR3, in full, reads CASSPPLEASQPQHF. The variable domain in full, with the rest retrieved from reference TRBV18 and TRBJ1-5, is NAGVMQNPRHLVRRRGQEARLRCSPMKGHSHVYWYRQLPEEGLKFMVYLQKENIIDESGMPKERFSAEFPKEGPSILRIQQVVRGDSAAYFCASSPPLEASQPQHFGDGTRLSIL.

Concerning this clone: The read halts 3 residues ahead of the CDR3 end, with the missing end drawn from the germline J gene. The chain joins TRBV7-2 to TRBJ2-3; the match to TRBD1 covers 8 bases. Per the germline V gene, CDR1 is SGHTA and CDR2 is FQGNSA. The CDR3 runs to 15 residues. The part of the CDR3 DNA that was read is TGTGCCAGCAGCTTAACGGCCAGGGGGCGGAAGACG. It specifies CASSLTARGRKT. The complete CDR3 sequence is CASSLTARGRKTQYF.

On this clone itself: The read falls 3 residues short of the CDR3 end, and the missing part is taken from the germline J gene. This chain uses TRBV7-9 with TRBJ2-5; TRBD2 matches at 7 bases. Germline V gene lookup returns CDR1 SEHNR and CDR2 FQNEAQ (reference sequence). V dropped 6 bases and J dropped 5; count of bases not matched to a gene: 6. The CDR3 totals 13 residues. CDR3: CASSKRERETQYF. The sequenced CDR3 bases are TGTGCCAGCAGTAAGCGGGAACGGGAGACC.

As to this clone: The read stops 3 residues short of the end of the CDR3; the missing end is completed from the germline J gene. This chain uses TRBV19 with TRBJ1-4; D unresolved. The CDR3 extends over 14 amino acids. With 5 bases removed from V and 2 bases from J, the gap between germline ends came to 9 bases. Germline CDR1 is LNHDA and CDR2 is SQIVND (reference sequence). CDR3 residues: CASSPYTTNEKLFF. CDR3 bases read: TGTGCCAGTAGTCCCTATACGACTAATGAAAAA.

A remark on this clone: The sequence runs out 3 residues before the end of the CDR3; the remainder is reconstructed from the germline J gene. The chain is built from TRBV11-3 and TRBJ1-1; 12 positions match TRBD1. The CDR3 covers 15 residues. Germline V gene lookup returns CDR1 SGHNT and CDR2 YENEEA. V shed 5 bases and J 0 bases; nucleotides not matched to a gene: 1. CDR3 bases read: TGTGCCAGCAGCAGGGACAGGGGGCTGAACACTGAA. It yields the protein CASSRDRGLNTE. The complete CDR3 sequence is CASSRDRGLNTEAFF.

Note on this clone: The sequence runs out 3 residues before the end of the CDR3; the remainder is reconstructed from the germline J gene. This rearrangement joins TRBV5-3 to TRBJ1-5; maybe TRBD1 (5 bases). TRBV5-3 is labeled an ORF, and its function is uncertain. Between the trimmed V and J ends, which lost 4 bases and 2 bases, there was a span of 13 bases. This CDR3 is 15 amino acids long. The CDR3 sequence: CARSLTDRGNQPQHF. Incomplete CDR3 DNA: TGTGCCAGAAGCCTAACAGACAGAGGCAATCAGCCC.

As for this clone: With the read ending 3 residues before the CDR3 end, the germline J gene is used to fill in that end. J is TRBJ2-4 and V is TRBV7-2, with a possible D match to TRBD1 (6 bases). Germline V gene lookup returns CDR1 SGHTA and CDR2 FQGNSA. The CDR3 loop spans 13 amino acids. CDR3 DNA (partial): TGTGCCAGCAGAGAAACAGGGATCGGGCCT. This encodes CASRETGIGP. In full, the CDR3 reads CASRETGIGPQYF.

As regards this clone: The read finishes 3 residues shy of the CDR3 end, and the germline J gene is used to complete it. V and J are TRBV19 and TRBJ1-6; 7 bases are shared with TRBD1. Per germline, CDR1 LNHDA and CDR2 SQIVND (reference sequence). This CDR3 spans 15 amino acids. Trimming cost V 4 bases and J 7 bases; bases outside gene matches: 7. This CDR3 is CASSKQQGKNSPLHF. The sequenced CDR3 bases are TGTGCCAGTAGTAAGCAACAGGGGAAAAATTCACCC. Filled out from reference TRBV19 and TRBJ1-6, the complete variable domain reads DGGITQSPKYLFRKEGQNVTLSCEQNLNHDAMYWYRQDPGQGLRLIYYSQIVNDFQKGDIAEGYSVSREKKESFPLTVTSAQKNPTAFYLCASSKQQGKNSPLHFGNGTRLTVT.

About this clone: The CDR3 extends 3 residues past the end of the read, so its final part is completed from the germline J gene. This chain uses TRBV29-1 with TRBJ1-1; 10 bases are shared with TRBD1. Germline CDR1 SQVTM, CDR2 ANQGSEA. V gave up 5 bases and J gave up 5 bases; unmatched junction bases: 8. This CDR3 has 14 residues. CDR3 DNA, as far as it was read: TGCAGCGTTACCTCTGGGACAGGGGCGACTGAA. This encodes CSVTSGTGATE. The full CDR3 is CSVTSGTGATEAFF.

Concerning this clone itself: The read halts 3 residues ahead of the CDR3 end, with the missing end drawn from the germline J gene. The rearrangement links TRBV18 to TRBJ1-2; D is ambiguous. Per the germline V gene, CDR1 is KGHSH and CDR2 is LQKENI. This CDR3 has 12 amino acids. V was pared by 8 bases and J by 5 bases, with 12 bases between. CDR3 DNA (partial): TGTGCCAGCCGGGGTGAACTATATGGC. It is translated as CASRGELYG. The whole CDR3 region reads CASRGELYGYTF.

Comments on this clone: Read coverage stops 3 residues before the CDR3 terminus; the germline J gene supplies the remainder. The chain couples TRBV7-7 to TRBJ1-6; D call uncertain. The CDR3 is made up of 13 amino acids. CDR1 SSHAT and CDR2 FNYEAQ come from the germline V gene (reference sequence). The part of the CDR3 DNA that was read is TGTGCTAGCGGAAGACAACTTAATTCACCC. It translates to CASGRQLNSP. The full CDR3 is CASGRQLNSPLHF.

Concerning this clone: The read halts 3 residues ahead of the CDR3 end, with the missing end drawn from the germline J gene. This chain links TRBV2 with TRBJ2-7; D is unclear. CDR1 and CDR2 (germline): SNHLY, FYNNEI. Trimming cost V 4 bases and J 2 bases, with 15 bases left between them. This CDR3 region has 15 residues. This chain's CDR3 is CASSGLLLLTYEQYF. CDR3 DNA (partial): TGTGCCAGCAGTGGACTTTTACTATTGACCTACGAG.

On this clone itself: The read comes to an end 3 residues before the CDR3 does, leaving the germline J gene to fill in the end. The chain links TRBV20-1 to TRBJ1-4, with 7 nucleotides matching TRBD1. The J segment lost 8 bases and the V segment lost 0 bases, leaving 6 bases of the junction unmatched. Per germline, CDR1 DFQATT and CDR2 SNEGSKA (reference sequence). This CDR3 contains 14 residues. The sequenced part of the CDR3 DNA is TGCAGTGCTAGAGATCCAGGGGGTTTCGAAAAA. Amino acids: CSARDPGGFEK. The CDR3 in its entirety is CSARDPGGFEKLFF.

Notes on this clone: The CDR3 end is not reached by the read, which stops 3 residues before it; the germline J gene fills it in. V gene TRBV7-2 combines with J gene TRBJ2-7; perhaps TRBD1 as D (5 bases). Germline CDR1 is SGHTA and CDR2 is FQGNSA. The CDR3 extends over 13 amino acids. V lost 1 base and J lost 6, with 10 bases in between. CDR3 DNA (partial): TGTGCCAGCAGCTTAGGACAGTTCGGCGAG. As protein: CASSLGQFGE. The CDR3, in full, reads CASSLGQFGEQYF.

In the case of this clone: The read stops 3 residues short of the end of the CDR3; the missing end is completed from the germline J gene. The chain carries TRBV18 and TRBJ2-4, with 7 bases lining up with TRBD1. The CDR3 is made up of 15 amino acids. J gave up 1 base and V 6 bases, and 6 bases lay outside the gene matches. Germline lookup yields CDR1 KGHSH and CDR2 LQKENI. This CDR3 is CASSYDRVAKNIQYF. Incomplete CDR3 DNA: TGTGCCAGCTCGTACGACAGGGTCGCCAAAAACATT. Looking up the rest from reference TRBV18 and TRBJ2-4 gives the full variable domain: NAGVMQNPRHLVRRRGQEARLRCSPMKGHSHVYWYRQLPEEGLKFMVYLQKENIIDESGMPKERFSAEFPKEGPSILRIQQVVRGDSAAYFCASSYDRVAKNIQYFGAGTRLSVL.

As regards this clone: The observed sequence ends 3 residues before the CDR3 terminus, with the missing tail filled in from the germline J gene. The V gene is TRBV5-1, the J gene TRBJ1-2; D is unclear. The V gene's germline CDR1 is SGHRS and CDR2 YFSETQ. The V end was cut by 0 bases, the J end by 7 bases, with 10 bases between. This CDR3 region has 13 residues. CDR3 loop: CASSLDGVGGYTF. CDR3 DNA (partial): TGCGCCAGCAGCTTGGACGGGGTTGGTGGC.

Note on this clone: Sequencing ends 3 residues short of the CDR3 end; the germline J gene provides the rest. The gene calls are TRBV10-3 and TRBJ2-7; weak D call: TRBD1 (5 bases). The CDR3 has 12 amino acids. Per germline, CDR1 ENHRY and CDR2 SYGVKD. Trimming left V 6 bases short and J 3 bases short, with 9 bases between. The CDR3: CAIRDTLYEQYF. Partial CDR3 DNA: TGTGCCATCAGGGACACTCTCTACGAG.

To note about this clone: The CDR3 end lies 3 residues beyond the end of the read and is filled in from the germline J gene. The chain joins TRBV5-6 to TRBJ2-7; D is possibly TRBD1 (6 bases). Germline-derived CDR1 and CDR2 are SGHDT and YYEEEE. This CDR3 spans 14 amino acids. Deletions cut 2 bases from V and 1 base from J, with 10 bases between. The DNA read from the CDR3 is TGTGCCAGCAGCTTCGAACAGGGTTCCTACGAG. Its translation is CASSFEQGSYE. The entire CDR3 reads CASSFEQGSYEQYF.

As for this clone: From the germline J gene comes the end of the CDR3, since the read stops 3 residues before it. This chain joins TRBV7-3 and TRBJ2-5; unclear D gene. Trimming shortened V by 4 bases and J by 5 bases, and 11 bases separated the two germline ends. Germline-derived CDR1 and CDR2 are SGHTA and FQGTGA. This CDR3 has 13 amino acids. The CDR3 region is CASSSYTGETQYF. The part of the CDR3 DNA that was read is TGTGCCAGCAGCTCCTATACCGGGGAGACC.

About this clone itself: The read comes to an end 3 residues before the CDR3 does, leaving the germline J gene to fill in the end. V gene TRBV18 combines with J gene TRBJ2-1; 7 nucleotides align to TRBD2. J was trimmed by 7 bases and V by 3 bases; bases with no gene match: 3. CDR1 KGHSH and CDR2 LQKENI come from the germline V gene. This CDR3 contains 13 residues. This CDR3 is CASSPLAGNEQFF. CDR3 DNA (partial): TGTGCCAGCTCACCTTTAGCGGGTAATGAG.

Notes on this clone: The missing CDR3 end, 3 residues past where the read stops, is filled in from the germline J gene. V usage is TRBV19 and J usage is TRBJ1-4; TRBD1 matches 7 bases. The CDR3 covers 14 residues. CDR1 is LNHDA and CDR2 is SQIVND in the germline V gene (reference sequence). The V segment lost 4 bases and the J segment 7 bases; nucleotides outside the gene matches: 6. CDR3 bases read: TGTGCCAGTAGTAGAGGGACAGTGAGTGAAAAA. This codes for CASSRGTVSEK. The whole CDR3 sequence is CASSRGTVSEKLFF.

To note about this clone: Read coverage stops 3 residues before the CDR3 terminus; the germline J gene supplies the remainder. V is TRBV7-9 and J is TRBJ1-1; D is perhaps TRBD1 (6 bases). The CDR3 has 13 amino acids. From germline, CDR1 is SEHNR and CDR2 FQNEAQ (reference sequence). Trimming cost V 7 bases and J 0 bases, with 9 bases left between them. CDR3 in amino acids: CASTGGMNTEAFF. Incomplete CDR3 DNA: TGTGCCAGCACGGGGGGCATGAACACTGAA.

Remarks on this clone: The junction shows a germline mismatch at one end, possibly a read error. The read finishes 3 residues shy of the CDR3 end, and the germline J gene is used to complete it. The V call is TRBV30, the J call TRBJ2-3, with D possibly being TRBD1 (6 bases). Germline lookup yields CDR1 GTSNPN and CDR2 SVGIG (reference sequence). CDR3 length: 16 amino acids. Here the CDR3 reads CAWGVMQGPGNQPQYF. Partial CDR3 DNA: TGTGCCTGGGGTGTCATGCAGGGGCCTGGTAATCAGCCG.

Comments on this clone: The CDR3 end is not reached by the read, which stops 3 residues before it; the germline J gene fills it in. This chain links TRBV29-1 with TRBJ1-1, with unresolved D. This CDR3 is built from 12 residues. Trimming pared 4 bases from V and 5 bases from J, leaving 11 bases between. Germline CDR1 is SQVTM and CDR2 is ANQGSEA. The CDR3: CSVGPSGTEAFF. Partial CDR3 DNA: TGCAGCGTTGGACCTAGCGGGACTGAA.

Comment on this clone: The read terminates 3 residues before the CDR3 end, so the remaining end is supplied by the germline J gene. The genes are TRBV6-2 or TRBV6-3 and TRBJ2-7, with 9 bases identical to TRBD1. This CDR3 has 14 amino acids. Germline V lookup: CDR1 MNHEY, CDR2 SVGEGT. The J segment lost 4 bases and the V segment lost 5 bases, leaving 6 bases of the junction unmatched. The CDR3 sequence: CASSLGDRVYEQYF. CDR3 DNA, as far as it was read: TGTGCCAGCAGTCTCGGGGACAGGGTTTACGAG.

Concerning this clone itself: The read stops 3 residues short of the end of the CDR3; the missing end is completed from the germline J gene. The chain recombines TRBV6-1 with TRBJ2-3; no clear D. The germline CDR1 and CDR2 sequences are MNHNS and SASEGT. The CDR3 length is 15 residues. This CDR3 is CASSGSPSENQPQYF. Partial CDR3 DNA: TGTGCCAGCAGTGGGTCCCCGAGCGAGAATCAGCCG.

In the case of this clone: The missing CDR3 end, 3 residues past where the read stops, is filled in from the germline J gene. The rearrangement joins TRBV5-1 to TRBJ2-5; D might be TRBD2 (6 bases). V shed 0 bases and J shed 5 bases, with 11 bases lying between them. CDR1 is SGHRS, CDR2 YFSETQ, per germline. CDR3 size: 14 residues. CDR3 protein: CASSLGLVLETQYF. The CDR3 bases that were read are TGCGCCAGCAGCTTGGGACTAGTTTTGGAGACC. Drawing the rest from reference TRBV5-1 and TRBJ2-5, the complete variable domain is KAGVTQTPRYLIKTRGQQVTLSCSPISGHRSVSWYQQTPGQGLQFLFEYFSETQRNKGNFPGRFSGRQFSNSRSEMNVSTLELGDSALYLCASSLGLVLETQYFGPGTRLLVL.

About this clone itself: At one of its ends the junction is not consistent with the germline gene, which may arise from a read error. The sequenced fragment ends 3 residues before the CDR3 boundary, so the rest is inferred from the germline J gene. Distinct nucleotide sequences in the sample also encode this CDR3. J is TRBJ1-3 and V is TRBV19, with D perhaps TRBD1 (5 bases). The CDR3 is 16 residues long. The V gene's germline CDR1 is LNHDA and CDR2 SQIVND (reference sequence). The CDR3 protein is CASKKDQGESGNTIYF. The sequenced part of the CDR3 DNA is TGTGCCAGTAAAAAGGACCAAGGGGAATCTGGAAACACT.